These 27 T cell receptor beta chains were all obtained from the same sample, sequenced in a study of control samples from healthy donors and cancer patients. The assay was immunoSEQ multiplex PCR, and TCRdb's table has in-frame clones only and misses some. The sample carries 50,000 or so clones, roughly 87% recorded once. Material for sequencing was blood. The source of these receptors is a man aged 45 to 65 in good health.

The chain uses TRBV6-6 and TRBJ2-5; D unclear. V dropped 6 bases and J dropped 0 bases, with 11 bases sitting between them. The CDR3 contains 14 residues. Germline CDR1 is MNHNY and CDR2 is SVGAGI (reference sequence). The CDR3 spells CASRTTVYQETQYF. The CDR3 DNA is TGTGCCAGCAGGACGACCGTGTACCAAGAGACCCAGTACTTC.

The rearrangement uses TRBV7-2 and TRBJ1-5, with D tentatively TRBD1 (6 bases). The CDR3 sequence is 15 residues long. The germline V gene has CDR1 SGHTA and CDR2 FQGNSA. The V and J ends lost 1 base and 5 bases respectively, with 12 bases between them. The CDR3 bases are TGTGCCAGCAGCTTAGTCGGAGGGGGGGATCAGCCCCAGCATTTT. It is translated as CASSLVGGGDQPQHF.

V usage is TRBV27 and J usage is TRBJ1-6; the D is unclear. The CDR3 is 16 residues long. The germline V gene has CDR1 MNHEY and CDR2 SMNVEV (reference sequence). The V and J ends lost 1 base and 7 bases respectively, with 14 bases between them. CDR3 nucleotide sequence: TGTGCCAGCAGTTTATTCGGCGGCAGAGGGAATTCACCCCTCCACTTT. Translation: CASSLFGGRGNSPLHF.

This clone appeared a few times. The chain couples TRBV30 to TRBJ2-7; 9 positions match TRBD2. The CDR3 covers 15 residues. V was clipped by 3 bases and J by 3 bases; unmatched bases: 9. The germline CDR1 and CDR2 sequences are GTSNPN and SVGIG (reference sequence). The CDR3 nucleotides are TGTGCCTGGAGCGAGGGGACTAGCCTGTTCTACGAGCAGTACTTC. It is translated as CAWSEGTSLFYEQYF.

A single count supports this clone. The chain carries TRBV13 and TRBJ2-7; tentatively, D is TRBD2 (5 bases). The CDR3 runs 14 residues. Trimming stripped 6 bases from V and 0 bases from J, with 12 bases between. Per germline, CDR1 PRHDT and CDR2 FYEKMQ (reference sequence). CDR3 in amino acids: CASRLGLSSYEQYF. CDR3 bases: TGTGCCAGCAGACTAGGCCTAAGCTCCTACGAGCAGTACTTC.

The chain links TRBV28 to TRBJ1-5; 8 nucleotides align to TRBD1. J lost 6 bases, V lost 3 bases, and 7 bases had no gene match. Germline assignment: CDR1 MDHEN and CDR2 SYDVKM. The CDR3 runs to 15 residues. As DNA, the CDR3 is TGTGCCAGCAGTTTGACGACAGGGGTTAGTCAGCCCCAGCATTTT. It yields the protein CASSLTTGVSQPQHF. The variable domain in full, completed from reference TRBV28 and TRBJ1-5, reads DVKVTQSSRYLVKRTGEKVFLECVQDMDHENMFWYRQDPGLGLRLIYFSYDVKMKEKGDIPEGYSVSREKKERFSLILESASTNQTSMYLCASSLTTGVSQPQHFGDGTRLSIL.

This clone was observed a single time. V gene TRBV28 combines with J gene TRBJ2-1; TRBD2 aligns across 11 bases. Germline CDR1 is MDHEN and CDR2 is SYDVKM. This CDR3 has 14 amino acids. V was pared by 3 bases and J by 7 bases, with 2 bases of the junction left unmatched. In nucleotides, the CDR3 is TGTGCCAGCAGTTTGGGACTAGCGGAGAATGAGCAGTTCTTC. It yields the protein CASSLGLAENEQFF.

This clone was observed once. The chain combines TRBV4-2 with TRBJ2-7, with D unresolved. Trimming removed 0 bases at V and 3 bases at J, with 12 bases between. Germline lookup yields CDR1 LGHNA and CDR2 YNFKEQ. The length of the CDR3 is 15 residues. CDR3 loop: CASSQEGSLGYEQYF. Written as DNA, the CDR3 is TGTGCCAGCAGCCAAGAGGGTAGCCTGGGCTACGAGCAGTACTTC.

V gene TRBV27 combines with J gene TRBJ2-7, with a weak D call TRBD2 (9 bases). This CDR3 has 16 residues. Germline assignment: CDR1 MNHEY and CDR2 SMNVEV (reference sequence). The V end was cut by 7 bases, the J end by 5 bases, with 24 bases between. The CDR3 DNA follows: TGTGCCAGCAAGAGACAGGGGACTAGCCTGGTCGACGAGCAGTACTTC. Translated, it gives CASKRQGTSLVDEQYF.

The chain links TRBV5-4 to TRBJ2-7; 10 bases are a match to TRBD2. Germline CDR1 SGHNT, CDR2 YYREEE (reference sequence). The CDR3 covers 14 residues. V gave up 2 bases and J gave up 6 bases; unmatched junction bases: 5. The CDR3 DNA sequence: TGTGCCAGCAGCTTCACTAGCGGGACAGGCGAGCAGTACTTC. It translates to CASSFTSGTGEQYF. Full variable domain (outside the CDR3, taken from reference TRBV5-4 and TRBJ2-7): ETGVTQSPTHLIKTRGQQVTLRCSSQSGHNTVSWYQQALGQGPQFIFQYYREEENGRGNFPPRFSGLQFPNYSSELNVNALELDDSALYLCASSFTSGTGEQYFGPGTRLTVT.

The chain joins TRBV18 to TRBJ2-7; D ambiguous. Germline CDR1 KGHSH, CDR2 LQKENI. The CDR3 contains 14 residues. With 2 bases removed from V and 2 bases from J, the gap between germline ends came to 10 bases. The CDR3 sequence is CASSPEAAPYEQYF. In DNA form, the CDR3 reads TGTGCCAGCTCACCAGAGGCAGCCCCCTACGAGCAGTACTTC.

There are a few counts of this clone. The chain recombines TRBV4-1 with TRBJ2-7; a possible D gene is TRBD2 (7 bases). Germline V gene data show CDR1 as MGHRA and CDR2 as YSYEKL. Trimming shortened V by 3 bases and J by 0 bases, and 15 bases separated the two germline ends. The CDR3 has 16 amino acids. This chain's CDR3 is CASSQDPGGLSYEQYF. In DNA, the CDR3 is TGCGCCAGCAGCCAGGATCCGGGGGGCCTCTCCTACGAGCAGTACTTC.

The rearrangement joins TRBV18 to TRBJ1-1; D might be TRBD1 (5 bases). The CDR3 has 14 amino acids. Germline CDR1 and CDR2: KGHSH and LQKENI. The ends were cut back, 5 bases at V and 5 bases at J, with 15 bases in the middle. DNA for the CDR3: TGTGCCAGCTCATTTGGGAGGGGCGAGACTGAAGCTTTCTTT. It translates to CASSFGRGETEAFF.

V gene TRBV28 combines with J gene TRBJ1-1; 9 bases agree with TRBD1. This CDR3 comprises 15 residues. Germline loops: CDR1 MDHEN, CDR2 SYDVKM. With V trimmed by 6 bases and J by 7 bases, 12 bases remained unmatched. CDR3 nucleotide sequence: TGTGCCAGCAGCCGGGGGGGACAGGGAAGGATTGAAGCTTTCTTT. It yields the protein CASSRGGQGRIEAFF. The full variable domain, completed using reference TRBV28 and TRBJ1-1, is DVKVTQSSRYLVKRTGEKVFLECVQDMDHENMFWYRQDPGLGLRLIYFSYDVKMKEKGDIPEGYSVSREKKERFSLILESASTNQTSMYLCASSRGGQGRIEAFFGQGTRLTVV.

This chain joins TRBV10-3 and TRBJ2-3, with 14 nucleotides matching TRBD2. After removal of 2 bases from V and 4 bases from J, the junction contained 11 bases not matched to a gene. Germline lookup yields CDR1 ENHRY and CDR2 SYGVKD. The CDR3 contains 19 residues. CDR3 sequence reads: CAISERSGLAGVSADTQYF. The DNA for the CDR3 is TGTGCCATCAGTGAGAGGTCGGGACTAGCGGGAGTTTCCGCAGATACGCAGTATTTT.

The chain links TRBV3-1 (or the pseudogene TRBV3-2) to TRBJ2-7; TRBD2 matches 8 bases. J lost 3 bases, V lost 5 bases, and 12 bases had no gene match. CDR3 length: 16 residues. The germline V gene encodes CDR1 LGHDT and CDR2 YNNKEL (reference sequence). The chain's CDR3 is CASSGGAAGGGYEQYF. The DNA for the CDR3 is TGTGCCAGCAGCGGGGGGGCGGCGGGAGGCGGCTACGAGCAGTACTTC.

The genes are TRBV6-5 and TRBJ2-3, with D possibly matching TRBD2 (5 bases). Trimming removed 3 bases from V and 5 bases from J, with 15 bases in between. This CDR3 is 15 amino acids long. Germline assignment: CDR1 MNHEY and CDR2 SVGAGI. The CDR3 DNA is TGTGCCAGCAGTTATTTTCGGGATGTAGGAGATACGCAGTATTTT. This sequence encodes CASSYFRDVGDTQYF.

V and J are TRBV11-3 and TRBJ2-7, with a tentative D call TRBD2 (10 bases). The germline CDR1 and CDR2 sequences are SGHNT and YENEEA. Trimming stripped 8 bases from V and 0 bases from J, with 29 bases between. The length of the CDR3 is 19 residues. CDR3 DNA: TGTGCCAGCGCTGAGGATTGGACAGGGGTAGCGGGAGGCTCCTACGAGCAGTACTTC. Its translation: CASAEDWTGVAGGSYEQYF.

The count of this clone is one. The chain employs TRBV29-1 and TRBJ1-1; possibly TRBD1 for D (6 bases). This CDR3 spans 16 amino acids. The V gene's germline CDR1 is SQVTM and CDR2 ANQGSEA. V was shortened by 6 bases and J by 5 bases, with 25 bases between the two germline ends. The CDR3 is CSVTTGTKHRRTEAFF. CDR3 coding DNA: TGCAGCGTGACCACCGGGACAAAGCACCGGCGGACTGAAGCTTTCTTT.

The rearrangement uses TRBV20-1 and TRBJ2-5; no clear D. The germline V gene encodes CDR1 DFQATT and CDR2 SNEGSKA (reference sequence). V gave up 5 bases and J gave up 4 bases, with 8 bases separating them. The CDR3 covers 11 residues. Here the CDR3 reads CSAWWGETQYF. CDR3 coding DNA: TGCAGTGCTTGGTGGGGAGAGACCCAGTACTTC.

The chain couples TRBV6-1 to TRBJ1-1; no definite D call. The CDR3 totals 14 residues. V gave up 2 bases and J gave up 0 bases, with 7 bases separating them. Germline V lookup: CDR1 MNHNS, CDR2 SASEGT. CDR3 nucleotide sequence: TGTGCCAGCAGTGAACCGGGGATGAACACTGAAGCTTTCTTT. Its translation is CASSEPGMNTEAFF.

This clone has only a few counts. J is TRBJ2-3 and V is TRBV7-2; a weak D match, TRBD2 (5 bases). The germline V gene encodes CDR1 SGHTA and CDR2 FQGNSA. V lost 5 bases and J 4 bases, leaving 10 bases between the germline ends. This CDR3 has 13 amino acids. The chain's CDR3 is CASSPRDADTQYF. In nucleotides, the CDR3 is TGTGCCAGCAGCCCCCGGGATGCAGATACGCAGTATTTT.

The chain joins TRBV29-1 to TRBJ2-3; 9 bases agree with TRBD2. Germline lookup yields CDR1 SQVTM and CDR2 ANQGSEA. V lost 4 bases, J lost 2 bases, and 4 bases stayed unmatched. The CDR3 has 14 residues. The CDR3 protein is CSVALAGFTDTQYF. CDR3 nucleotide sequence: TGCAGCGTTGCCCTAGCGGGGTTCACAGATACGCAGTATTTT.

The chain employs TRBV5-1 and TRBJ1-2, with TRBD1 as a possible D gene (5 bases). Germline CDR1 and CDR2: SGHRS and YFSETQ. V was cut by 1 base and J by 6 bases, with 10 bases left in between. This CDR3 is 13 amino acids long. The CDR3 sequence is CASSLTPGNGYTF. The CDR3 bases are TGCGCCAGCAGCTTGACCCCAGGGAATGGCTACACCTTC.

V usage is TRBV4-1 and J usage is TRBJ2-1, with D hard to call. Germline CDR1 MGHRA, CDR2 YSYEKL. The CDR3 length is 13 residues. Trimming cost V 5 bases and J 0 bases, with 5 bases left between them. The CDR3 loop reads CASSGSSYNEQFF. The CDR3 DNA follows: TGCGCCAGCAGCGGTAGCTCCTACAATGAGCAGTTCTTC.

V and J are TRBV19 and TRBJ1-5; the D gene is possibly TRBD1 (5 bases). CDR1 is LNHDA and CDR2 is SQIVND in the germline V gene (reference sequence). This CDR3 comprises 14 residues. The V end lost 6 bases, the J end lost 3 bases, and 12 bases lay between the germline ends. The CDR3, as DNA: TGTGCCAGTAGGACAGCTTCCTACAATCAGCCCCAGCATTTT. Its protein product is CASRTASYNQPQHF.

This rearrangement joins TRBV5-1 to TRBJ2-7; D may be TRBD2 (5 bases). The CDR3 spans 14 residues. V was cut by 0 bases and J by 2 bases, with 9 bases left in between. Germline V CDR1 and CDR2: SGHRS, YFSETQ. CDR3 sequence reads: CASSLVGSAYEQYF. In nucleotides, the CDR3 is TGCGCCAGCAGCTTGGTTGGTAGCGCCTACGAGCAGTACTTC.